This record looks at one T cell receptor beta chain sequence and its context. Its antigen is undetermined. Each donor was healthy, and each was a bone marrow donor. This PCR relied on a set of 60 Vbeta primers and 13 Jbeta primers. Assay: immunoSEQ multiplex PCR; the TCRdb copy retains only in-frame clones and omits some. This table holds about 100,000 clones, roughly 71% found once. The V gene's germline CDR1 is SEHNR and CDR2 FQNEAQ (reference sequence). CDR3 length: 13 residues. Losses at the gene ends were 6 bases for V and 5 bases for J; bases not matched to a gene: 3. The sample belongs to a study of cytomegalovirus exposure and HLA in healthy donors. Findings of the study overall: Researchers reported in a later analysis that a missense DCLRE1C variant was tied to TCR beta V- and J-gene trimming. Whilst most TCR sequences proved rare, a subset of public TCRs occurred across many donors.

This chain uses TRBV7-9 with TRBJ1-4, with TRBD1 matching 7 bases. The receptor was derived from a man in his fifties in good health and CMV-seronegative. The sequencing input was PBMCs. CDR3 DNA sequence: TGTGCCAGCAGAACAGGGGCCAATGAAAAACTGTTTTTT. Encoded protein: CASRTGANEKLFF.